The 4 T cell receptor beta chains in this list originate from one sample, sequenced in a study of radiotherapy plus CTLA-4 blockade in lung cancer. The assay was immunoSEQ multiplex PCR, and TCRdb's table has in-frame clones only and misses some. The sample has 35,000 to 55,000 clones; about 67% are singletons. The sequences come from peripheral blood, collected from a patient treated with radiotherapy plus ipilimumab. All receptors come from a human donor with non-small cell lung cancer who had a partial response to radiotherapy plus ipilimumab.

The V call is TRBV7-9, the J call TRBJ2-1; 9 bases align to TRBD2. The CDR3 extends over 17 amino acids. Germline V gene lookup returns CDR1 SEHNR and CDR2 FQNEAQ (reference sequence). V lost 5 bases and J lost 2; bases outside the gene matches: 10. CDR3 region: CASSQAGGRTTYNEQFF. CDR3 nucleotide sequence: TGTGCCAGCAGCCAAGCGGGGGGCCGGACCACCTACAATGAGCAGTTCTTC.

The chain carries TRBV5-1 and TRBJ2-7, with unresolved D. The CDR3 has 12 residues. Trimming removed 0 bases from V and 6 bases from J, with 7 bases in between. Germline V gene data show CDR1 as SGHRS and CDR2 as YFSETQ. DNA for the CDR3: TGCGCCAGCAGCTTGGAAGAGGCCGAGCAGTACTTC. Residues: CASSLEEAEQYF.

V gene TRBV11-3 combines with J gene TRBJ2-7, with 16 bases aligning to TRBD2. CDR3 length: 16 amino acids. Germline V gene sequence: CDR1 SGHNT, CDR2 YENEEA. V lost 5 bases and J lost 5; bases outside the gene matches: 6. The CDR3 loop reads CASSVGLAGGRNEQYF. The CDR3 DNA sequence: TGTGCCAGCAGCGTGGGACTAGCGGGAGGGCGCAACGAGCAGTACTTC.

The chain carries TRBV29-1 and TRBJ2-3; weak D call: TRBD1 (5 bases). V gave up 2 bases and J gave up 4 bases, with 10 bases separating them. This CDR3 is built from 13 residues. Germline CDR1 and CDR2: SQVTM and ANQGSEA. In nucleotides, the CDR3 is TGCAGCGTTGAAAGGGGTCTGGCAGATACGCAGTATTTT. This encodes CSVERGLADTQYF.